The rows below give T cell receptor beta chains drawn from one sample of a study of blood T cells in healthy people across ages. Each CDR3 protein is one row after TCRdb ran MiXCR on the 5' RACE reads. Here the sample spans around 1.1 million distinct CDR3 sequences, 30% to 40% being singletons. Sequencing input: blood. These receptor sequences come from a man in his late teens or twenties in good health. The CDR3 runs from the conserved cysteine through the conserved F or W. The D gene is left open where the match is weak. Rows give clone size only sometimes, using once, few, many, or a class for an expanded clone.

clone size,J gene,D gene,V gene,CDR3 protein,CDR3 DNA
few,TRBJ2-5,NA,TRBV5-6,CASSLLKSRQETQYF,TGTGCCAGCAGCCTTCTTAAAAGCCGACAAGAGACCCAGTACTTC
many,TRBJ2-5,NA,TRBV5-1,CASSLASPILRPGEQYF,TGCGCCAGCAGCTTGGCAAGCCCGATCCTACGCCCTGGGGAGCAGTACTTC
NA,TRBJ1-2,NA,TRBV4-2,CANSPGNNYGYTF,TGTGCCAACAGCCCAGGGAACAACTATGGCTACACCTTC
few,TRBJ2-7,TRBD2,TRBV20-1,CSARPLLAGSSYEQYF,TGCAGTGCTAGACCCCTCCTAGCGGGGAGCTCCTACGAGCAGTACTTC
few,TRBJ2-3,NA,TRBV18,CASSPLPTSSDTQYF,TGTGCCAGCTCACCCCTCCCGACTAGTTCAGATACGCAGTATTTT
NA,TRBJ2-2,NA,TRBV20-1,CSASIMGTGELFF,TGCAGTGCTAGTATTATGGGCACCGGGGAGCTGTTTTTT
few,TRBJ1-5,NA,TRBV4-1,CASSQEENQPQHF,TGCGCCAGCAGCCAAGAGGAAAATCAGCCCCAGCATTTT
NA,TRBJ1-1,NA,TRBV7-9,CASSDWGRDTEAFF,TGTGCCAGCAGCGACTGGGGCAGGGACACTGAAGCTTTCTTT
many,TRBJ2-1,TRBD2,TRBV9,CASSVGEGSDEQFF,TGTGCCAGCAGCGTGGGGGAGGGATCGGATGAGCAGTTCTTC
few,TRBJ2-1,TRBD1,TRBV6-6,CASKGANEQFF,TGTGCCAGCAAGGGGGCGAATGAGCAGTTCTTC
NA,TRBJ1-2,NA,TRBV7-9,CASSVAATEYGYTF,TGTGCCAGCAGCGTAGCGGCTACGGAGTATGGCTACACCTTC
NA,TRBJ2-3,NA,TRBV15,CATSSDRSQADTQYF,TGTGCCACCAGCAGCGATCGTAGCCAAGCAGATACGCAGTATTTT
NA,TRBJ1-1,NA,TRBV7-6,CASSLSDFPEAFF,TGTGCCAGCAGCTTATCGGATTTCCCTGAAGCTTTCTTT
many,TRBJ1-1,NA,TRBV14,CASSHIGGGNTEAFF,TGTGCCAGCAGCCATATCGGCGGGGGCAACACTGAAGCTTTCTTT
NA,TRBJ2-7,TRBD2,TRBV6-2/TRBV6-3,CASSSLISTSGGAYNEQYF,TGTGCCAGCAGTTCCCTCATCTCAACTAGCGGGGGGGCGTACAATGAGCAGTACTTC
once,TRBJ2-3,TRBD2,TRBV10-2,CASSGTSGGGLDTQYF,TGCGCCAGCAGCGGAACTAGCGGGGGGGGTCTAGATACGCAGTATTTT
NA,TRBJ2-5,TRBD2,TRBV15,CATSRDLAGVQYF,TGTGCCACCAGCAGAGATCTTGCGGGGGTGCAGTACTTC
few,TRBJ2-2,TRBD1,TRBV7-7,CASSPGTGYGELFF,TGTGCTAGCAGCCCCGGGACAGGTTACGGGGAGCTGTTTTTT
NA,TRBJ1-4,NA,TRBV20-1,CSARDFKVGLVNEKLFF,TGCAGTGCTAGAGATTTCAAGGTCGGGTTAGTCAATGAAAAACTGTTTTTT
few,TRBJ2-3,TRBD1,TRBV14,CASSQTGAKDTQYF,TGTGCCAGCAGCCAGACAGGGGCTAAAGATACGCAGTATTTT
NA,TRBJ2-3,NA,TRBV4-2,CASSREGPYTDTQYF,TGTGCCAGCAGCCGAGAGGGACCGTACACAGATACGCAGTATTTT
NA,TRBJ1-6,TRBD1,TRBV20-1,CSARDPDRGYNSPLHF,TGCAGTGCTAGAGATCCGGACAGGGGCTATAATTCACCCCTCCACTTT
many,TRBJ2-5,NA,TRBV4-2,CASSQDTGEGETQYF,TGTGCCAGCAGCCAAGATACAGGGGAGGGCGAGACCCAGTACTTC
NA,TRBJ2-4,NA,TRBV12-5,CASGLPGIGNQYF,TGTGCTAGTGGTTTGCCCGGGATTGGCAACCAGTACTTC
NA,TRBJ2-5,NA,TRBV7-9,CASSGPENREETQYF,TGTGCCAGCTCAGGCCCAGAAAATCGTGAAGAGACCCAGTACTTC
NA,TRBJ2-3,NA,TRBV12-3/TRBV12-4,CASSLADSGGTDTQYF,TGTGCCAGCAGTTTAGCGGACAGCGGGGGCACAGATACGCAGTATTTT
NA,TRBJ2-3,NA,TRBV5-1,CASSSLAEEVTDTQYF,TGCGCCAGCAGCTCTTTAGCGGAGGAGGTCACAGATACGCAGTATTTT